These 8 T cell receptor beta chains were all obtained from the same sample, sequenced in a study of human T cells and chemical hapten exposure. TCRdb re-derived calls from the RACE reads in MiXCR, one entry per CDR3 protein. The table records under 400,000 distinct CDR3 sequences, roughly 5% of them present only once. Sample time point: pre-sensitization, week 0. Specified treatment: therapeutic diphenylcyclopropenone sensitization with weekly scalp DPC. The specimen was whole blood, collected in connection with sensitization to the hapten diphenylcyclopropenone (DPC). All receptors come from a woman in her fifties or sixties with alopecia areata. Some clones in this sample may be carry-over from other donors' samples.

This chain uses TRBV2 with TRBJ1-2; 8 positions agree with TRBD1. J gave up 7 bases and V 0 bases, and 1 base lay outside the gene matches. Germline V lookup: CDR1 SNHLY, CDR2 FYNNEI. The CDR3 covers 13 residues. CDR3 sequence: CASSEAGQGGYTF. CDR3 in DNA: TGTGCCAGCAGTGAAGCTGGACAGGGTGGCTACACCTTC. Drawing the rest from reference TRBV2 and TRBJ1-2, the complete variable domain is EPEVTQTPSHQVTQMGQEVILRCVPISNHLYFYWYRQILGQKVEFLVSFYNNEISEKSEIFDDQFSVERPDGSNFTLKIRSTKLEDSAMYFCASSEAGQGGYTFGSGTRLTVV.

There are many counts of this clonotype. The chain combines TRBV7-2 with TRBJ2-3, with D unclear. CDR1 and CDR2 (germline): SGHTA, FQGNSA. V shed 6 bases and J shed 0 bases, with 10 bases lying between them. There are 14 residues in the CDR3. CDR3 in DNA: TGTGCCAGCAGTTTATTAGGCAGCACAGATACGCAGTATTTT. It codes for CASSLLGSTDTQYF.

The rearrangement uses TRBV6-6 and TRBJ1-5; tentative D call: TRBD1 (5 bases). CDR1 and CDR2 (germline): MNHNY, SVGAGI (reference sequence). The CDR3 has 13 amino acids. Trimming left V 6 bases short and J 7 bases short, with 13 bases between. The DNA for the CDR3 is TGTGCCAGCAGGACGGGGGACTACCAGCCCCAGCATTTT. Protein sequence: CASRTGDYQPQHF.

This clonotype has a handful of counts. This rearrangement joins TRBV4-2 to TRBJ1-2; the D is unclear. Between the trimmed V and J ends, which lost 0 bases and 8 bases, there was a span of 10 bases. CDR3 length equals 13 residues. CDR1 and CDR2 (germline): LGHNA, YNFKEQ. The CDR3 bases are TGTGCCAGCAGCCAAGAGGGGAATCCCGGCTACACCTTC. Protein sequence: CASSQEGNPGYTF.

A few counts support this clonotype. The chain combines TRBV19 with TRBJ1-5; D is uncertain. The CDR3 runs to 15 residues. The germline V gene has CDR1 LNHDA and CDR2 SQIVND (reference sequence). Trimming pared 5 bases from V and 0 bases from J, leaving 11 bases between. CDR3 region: CASSLQLYSNQPQHF. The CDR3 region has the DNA TGTGCCAGTAGTCTGCAGCTTTATAGCAATCAGCCCCAGCATTTT.

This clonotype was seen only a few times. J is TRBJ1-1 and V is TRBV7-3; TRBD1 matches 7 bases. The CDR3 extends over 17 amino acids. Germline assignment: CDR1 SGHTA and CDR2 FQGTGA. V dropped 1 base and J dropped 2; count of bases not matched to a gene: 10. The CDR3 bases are TGTGCCAGCAGCTTAAGCGGACCGGGACAGTTCAACACTGAAGCTTTCTTT. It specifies CASSLSGPGQFNTEAFF.

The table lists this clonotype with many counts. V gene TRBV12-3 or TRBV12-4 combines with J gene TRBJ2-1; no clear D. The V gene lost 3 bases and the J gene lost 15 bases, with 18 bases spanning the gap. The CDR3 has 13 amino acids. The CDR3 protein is CASSLSLSLNRFF. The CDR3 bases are TGTGCCAGCAGTTTGTCCCTTTCTTTAAATCGGTTCTTC.

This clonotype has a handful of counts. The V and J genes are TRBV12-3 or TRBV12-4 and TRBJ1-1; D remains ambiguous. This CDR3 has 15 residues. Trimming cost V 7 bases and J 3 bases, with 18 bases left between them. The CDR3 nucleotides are TGTGCCAGCAATGGGCCCCTGAATTCGGACACTGAAGCTTTCTTT. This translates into CASNGPLNSDTEAFF.